This T cell receptor beta chain comes out of a study of blood T cell repertoires in COVID-19. Across the whole study: Spain, Italy and the United States supplied samples that represented acute and convalescent COVID-19. The cDNA or gDNA used as material had been derived from T cells, B-cell-depleted T cells, or PBMCs.

Original data processing: For nucleated cells, counts were estimated from reference gene primer amplification. Some clones are missing from TCRdb's copy, which holds only in-frame ones; the method was immunoSEQ multiplex PCR. That table is the source of V, J and clone size, and D and trimming were worked out from the DNA. The sample records about 150,000 clones, 70% to 85% being singletons. With 3 bases removed from V and 7 bases from J, the gap between germline ends came to 13 bases. CDR1 is MNHEY and CDR2 is SMNVEV in the germline V gene (reference sequence). CDR3 length: 15 residues. This chain joins TRBV27 and TRBJ1-6; D remains ambiguous. The sequenced sample consisted of peripheral blood. This sequence originates from a woman in her sixties or seventies with acute or convalescent COVID-19. CDR3 in DNA: TGTGCCAGCAGTTTTTCGGCGGTAATAAATTCACCCCTCCACTTT. It codes for CASSFSAVINSPLHF.